These 18 T cell receptor beta chains came from one sample sequenced in a study of identical twins (dated by TCRdb to the mid-2010s). Libraries were prepared through 5' RACE. The sequencing machine was an Illumina HiSeq 2000. TCRdb passed the public sequencing reads through fastp at Q25 and MiXCR, retaining productive beta sequences. Entries that share a CDR3 protein sequence are merged under the most common genes and DNA. Present in this sample are about 920,000 distinct CDR3 sequences, around 12% of which were seen just once. The leading ten clones occupy around 1.5% of the sample. The sample also formed part of further work on yellow fever vaccine responses in identical twins.

The material sequenced was PBMCs. Receptors originate from a woman younger than 35 in good health.

This clonotype was seen a handful of times. The genes are TRBV3-1 and TRBJ1-1; D gene uncertain. Trimming took off 2 bases at V and 2 bases at J, with 12 bases between the two ends. Looked up from germline, CDR1 is LGHDT and CDR2 is YNNKEL (reference sequence). This CDR3 region has 15 residues. CDR3 DNA sequence: TGTGCCAGCAGCCAACCGGGAAAACGAAACACTGAAGCTTTCTTT. Protein: CASSQPGKRNTEAFF.

This clonotype has a count of ten or more. This sequence joins TRBV4-1 and TRBJ2-1, with D unclear. From germline, CDR1 is MGHRA and CDR2 YSYEKL. V lost 0 bases, J lost 0 bases, and 6 bases lay in between. CDR3 length: 15 amino acids. The CDR3, as DNA: TGCGCCAGCAGCCAAGAGCAGAGCTCCTACAATGAGCAGTTCTTC. This encodes CASSQEQSSYNEQFF.

This clonotype was detected a few times. This sequence joins TRBV11-2 and TRBJ2-7; TRBD1 might be the D (7 bases). Trimming stripped 5 bases from V and 0 bases from J, with 17 bases between. The CDR3 runs to 16 residues. The germline CDR1 and CDR2 sequences are SGHAT and FQNNGV. The CDR3 loop is CASSPFRGVASYEQYF. As DNA, the CDR3 is TGTGCCAGCAGCCCATTCAGGGGGGTCGCCTCCTACGAGCAGTACTTC.

This clonotype was seen a few times. J is TRBJ2-3 and V is TRBV24-1, with 10 bases fitting TRBD1. Germline CDR1 is KGHDR and CDR2 is SFDVKD. This CDR3 spans 15 amino acids. Trimming cost V 4 bases and J 4 bases; bases outside gene matches: 4. The CDR3 reads CATSDSGQGPDTQYF. The CDR3 DNA sequence: TGTGCCACCAGTGACTCGGGACAGGGGCCAGATACGCAGTATTTT.

J is TRBJ2-7 and V is TRBV7-3; a possible D gene is TRBD1 (6 bases). The V end was cut by 2 bases, the J end by 4 bases, with 15 bases between. Germline CDR1 SGHTA, CDR2 FQGTGA. This CDR3 is built from 15 residues. CDR3 protein: CASSLSPGVGYEQYF. As DNA, the CDR3 is TGTGCCAGCAGCTTATCCCCAGGGGTCGGGTACGAGCAGTACTTC. Full variable domain (rest looked up from reference TRBV7-3 and TRBJ2-7): GAGVSQTPSNKVTEKGKYVELRCDPISGHTALYWYRQSLGQGPEFLIYFQGTGAADDSGLPNDRFFAVRPEGSVSTLKIQRTERGDSAVYLCASSLSPGVGYEQYFGPGTRLTVT.

This clonotype was seen a few times. The J gene is TRBJ1-2, the V gene TRBV12-3 or TRBV12-4; the D is unclear. The CDR3 sequence is 14 residues long. V lost 6 bases to trimming and J lost 8 bases, with 19 bases between them. CDR3 sequence (DNA): TGTGCCAGCAGACCGAGGAGACCCGATTCCGGCTACACCTTC. Its protein product is CASRPRRPDSGYTF.

V gene TRBV3-1 combines with J gene TRBJ1-1; D perhaps matches TRBD1 (6 bases). CDR3 length equals 14 residues. Per germline, CDR1 LGHDT and CDR2 YNNKEL (reference sequence). V was trimmed by 2 bases and J by 7 bases, leaving 14 bases between them. The CDR3 reads CASSQLSTGNEAFF. CDR3 bases: TGTGCCAGCAGCCAACTAAGCACAGGGAATGAAGCTTTCTTT.

In its sample, this clonotype was seen a few times. The CDR3 sequence is CASSLRVGTGGPNTEAFF. In DNA form, the CDR3 reads TGTGCCAGCAGCTTACGGGTTGGGACAGGGGGACCAAACACTGAAGCTTTCTTT. The chain combines TRBV11-1 with TRBJ1-1, with 11 nucleotides matching TRBD1. The CDR3 spans 18 residues. The germline V gene encodes CDR1 SGHAT and CDR2 FQDESV (reference sequence). Trimming at V came to 2 bases and at J to 2 bases, leaving 10 bases not matched to a gene.

This clonotype was found a few times. The V and J genes are TRBV27 and TRBJ2-3; 11 bases map to TRBD2. Germline lookup yields CDR1 MNHEY and CDR2 SMNVEV (reference sequence). The CDR3 totals 16 residues. Trimming cost V 5 bases and J 4 bases; bases outside gene matches: 8. CDR3 residues: CASSPYSGGAPDTQYF. The CDR3 DNA sequence: TGTGCCAGCAGTCCTTATAGCGGGGGGGCGCCAGATACGCAGTATTTT.

This chain links TRBV27 with TRBJ2-7, with 8 bases identical to TRBD2. The CDR3 is 15 amino acids. From germline, CDR1 is MNHEY and CDR2 SMNVEV (reference sequence). Trimming at V came to 7 bases and at J to 5 bases, leaving 13 bases not matched to a gene. Here the CDR3 reads CASTPTSGANDEQYF. The CDR3 nucleotides are TGTGCCAGCACCCCAACTAGCGGAGCTAACGACGAGCAGTACTTC.

The genes are TRBV10-3 and TRBJ1-5, with D unresolved. The CDR3 runs 13 residues. The V and J ends lost 4 bases and 5 bases respectively, with 9 bases between them. CDR1 is ENHRY, CDR2 SYGVKD, per germline. The CDR3 DNA follows: TGTGCCATCAGTGTTTGGCGGGATCAGCCCCAGCATTTT. This encodes CAISVWRDQPQHF.

Concerning this clonotype itself: A clone one base away is much larger, so this may be a read error. V usage is TRBV12-3 or TRBV12-4 and J usage is TRBJ2-2; D might be TRBD1 (5 bases). The CDR3 spans 14 residues. This CDR3 reads CDSSQTAYTGELFF. CDR3 DNA sequence: TGTGACAGCAGCCAGACAGCGTACACCGGGGAGCTGTTTTTT.

The chain recombines TRBV11-3 with TRBJ2-7; D may be TRBD1 (5 bases). Germline loops: CDR1 SGHNT, CDR2 YENEEA. The CDR3 spans 13 residues. The V and J ends lost 6 bases and 1 base respectively, with 10 bases between them. CDR3 DNA sequence: TGTGCCAGCAGAAGGGGCCTGTCCTACGAGCAGTACGTC. Amino acid sequence: CASRRGLSYEQYV.

This clonotype was seen only a few times. The genes are TRBV4-1 and TRBJ2-5; the D is unclear. Germline-derived CDR1 and CDR2 are MGHRA and YSYEKL. Trimming took 0 bases from V and 5 from J, leaving 13 bases between them. The CDR3 consists of 15 residues. The CDR3 here is CASSQDTTPWETQYF. For the CDR3, the DNA is TGCGCCAGCAGCCAAGATACGACACCCTGGGAGACCCAGTACTTC.

The DNA for the CDR3 is TGCAGTGCCTTTGGACTAGCGGTCCAAGAGACCCAGTACTTC. Protein: CSAFGLAVQETQYF. The rearrangement uses TRBV20-1 and TRBJ2-5; 10 positions match TRBD2. With V trimmed by 6 bases and J by 1 base, 5 bases remained unmatched. The CDR3 is 14 residues long. CDR1 and CDR2 (germline): DFQATT, SNEGSKA (reference sequence).

The chain carries TRBV10-3 and TRBJ1-1; the D gene is possibly TRBD1 (5 bases). Germline V gene lookup returns CDR1 ENHRY and CDR2 SYGVKD. The V gene lost 4 bases and the J gene lost 7 bases, with 10 bases spanning the gap. This CDR3 region has 12 residues. This chain's CDR3 is CAISGDLFEAFF. The CDR3 DNA reads as TGTGCCATCAGTGGGGACCTGTTTGAAGCTTTCTTT.

This clonotype turned up a few times. The rearrangement joins TRBV20-1 to TRBJ2-2, with no clear D. The CDR3 consists of 16 residues. The V end lost 2 bases, the J end lost 3 bases, and 16 bases lay between the germline ends. The germline V gene encodes CDR1 DFQATT and CDR2 SNEGSKA (reference sequence). CDR3 coding DNA: TGCAGTGCTAGATCCCCCCTTGGCGGCGACACCGGGGAGCTGTTTTTT. This translates into CSARSPLGGDTGELFF.

This rearrangement joins TRBV28 to TRBJ1-1; D gene uncertain. Trimming left V 5 bases short and J 0 bases short, with 16 bases between. The CDR3 consists of 16 residues. Germline assignment: CDR1 MDHEN and CDR2 SYDVKM. DNA of the CDR3: TGTGCCAGCAGTCCCCACGGGGAGGCCGTGAACACTGAAGCTTTCTTT. As protein: CASSPHGEAVNTEAFF.